The 22 T cell receptor beta chains in this list originate from one sample, sequenced in a study of graft-versus-host responses after intestinal transplantation. For these TCRs, the target antigens are not known. The method was immunoSEQ multiplex PCR; TCRdb's version includes in-frame clones alone and lacks a portion of them. The sample holds around 84,000 clones; around 83% are singletons and the top ten take 17%. The sequenced sample was unstimulated CD8+ T cells sorted from spleen or lymph node cells, obtained before intestinal transplant. Every receptor here comes from a human donor who received an intestinal transplant.

The V and J genes are TRBV30 and TRBJ1-1; D is possibly TRBD1 (5 bases). CDR1 is GTSNPN, CDR2 SVGIG, per germline (reference sequence). The CDR3 is 13 residues long. V was trimmed by 4 bases and J by 3 bases, leaving 12 bases between them. As DNA, the CDR3 is TGTGCCTGGACAGGAGAGGGGTACACTGAAGCTTTCTTT. This gives the protein CAWTGEGYTEAFF.

The chain links TRBV7-6 to TRBJ2-1; perhaps TRBD2 as D (5 bases). The V and J ends lost 1 base and 10 bases respectively, with 8 bases between them. Germline V lookup: CDR1 SGHVS, CDR2 FNYEAQ. This CDR3 spans 12 amino acids. The CDR3 protein is CASSLGVAEQFF. DNA for the CDR3: TGTGCCAGCAGCTTAGGAGTAGCGGAGCAGTTCTTC.

The gene calls are TRBV7-9 and TRBJ2-7; 7 bases fit TRBD1. CDR1 SEHNR and CDR2 FQNEAQ come from the germline V gene (reference sequence). This CDR3 comprises 12 residues. The trim removed 4 bases at V and 5 bases at J, leaving 2 bases unmatched. The CDR3 DNA sequence: TGTGCCAGCAGCTCGACAGGGAACGAGCAGTACTTC. It encodes CASSSTGNEQYF.

This chain joins TRBV11-1 and TRBJ2-5; TRBD1 matches 9 bases. J lost 5 bases, V lost 6 bases, and 10 bases had no gene match. This CDR3 region has 15 residues. Germline V gene lookup returns CDR1 SGHAT and CDR2 FQDESV (reference sequence). This CDR3 is CASSPPGQGYETQYF. The DNA of the CDR3 is TGTGCCAGCAGTCCACCGGGACAGGGTTACGAGACCCAGTACTTC.

The chain couples TRBV19 to TRBJ2-3, with 9 bases aligning to TRBD1. Trimming cost V 7 bases and J 9 bases; bases outside gene matches: 17. There are 16 residues in the CDR3. CDR1 is LNHDA, CDR2 SQIVND, per germline (reference sequence). CDR3: CASMGLFEDRGITQYF. The CDR3 DNA sequence: TGTGCCAGTATGGGGCTCTTCGAGGACAGGGGCATAACGCAGTATTTT.

The chain has TRBV2 and TRBJ2-1; tentative D call: TRBD1 (5 bases). There are 15 residues in the CDR3. Between the trimmed V and J ends, which lost 3 bases and 0 bases, there was a span of 9 bases. CDR1 and CDR2 from the germline V gene are SNHLY and FYNNEI. This CDR3 is CASSDPRDSYNEQFF. CDR3 DNA sequence: TGTGCCAGCAGTGATCCCAGGGACTCCTACAATGAGCAGTTCTTC.

This chain joins TRBV2 and TRBJ2-3, with 10 bases matching TRBD2. The V gene's germline CDR1 is SNHLY and CDR2 FYNNEI. V lost 5 bases to trimming and J lost 4 bases; unmatched junction nucleotides: 6. The CDR3 runs 15 residues. The CDR3 here is CASSRSGGVADTQYF. As DNA, the CDR3 is TGTGCCAGCAGTCGAAGCGGGGGGGTCGCAGATACGCAGTATTTT.

This sequence joins TRBV9 and TRBJ2-3; no clear D. Germline values: CDR1 SGDLS, CDR2 YYNGEE. CDR3 size: 11 residues. The V gene lost 3 bases and the J gene lost 2 bases, with 1 base spanning the gap. The CDR3 protein is CASSDTDTQYF. The CDR3 nucleotides are TGTGCCAGCAGCGACACAGATACGCAGTATTTT.

The genes are TRBV5-4 and TRBJ2-1, with D uncertain. Germline lookup yields CDR1 SGHNT and CDR2 YYREEE (reference sequence). V was trimmed by 4 bases and J by 10 bases, leaving 9 bases between them. The CDR3 consists of 11 residues. The CDR3 sequence: CASSLTGEQFF. The CDR3 nucleotides read TGTGCCAGCAGCCTGACTGGAGAGCAGTTCTTC.

This chain links TRBV28 with TRBJ2-1; no reliable D call. CDR3 length: 14 residues. From germline, CDR1 is MDHEN and CDR2 SYDVKM. The V and J ends lost 3 bases and 0 bases respectively, with 6 bases between them. The CDR3 loop reads CASSFADSYNEQFF. The CDR3 DNA is TGTGCCAGCAGTTTTGCAGACTCCTACAATGAGCAGTTCTTC.

A single count supports this clone. The J gene is TRBJ2-5, the V gene TRBV4-2; the D gene is possibly TRBD2 (5 bases). CDR1 LGHNA and CDR2 YNFKEQ come from the germline V gene. The CDR3 consists of 16 residues. The V end lost 4 bases, the J end lost 5 bases, and 20 bases lay between the germline ends. The CDR3 sequence: CASSPRSGRLVETQYF. The CDR3 DNA sequence: TGTGCCAGCAGCCCCCGGAGCGGTAGATTGGTGGAGACCCAGTACTTC.

The rearrangement uses TRBV4-3 and TRBJ2-7; TRBD1 matches 8 bases. This CDR3 comprises 14 residues. Trimming removed 1 base from V and 3 bases from J; junction bases left unmatched: 2. Germline CDR1 is LGHNA and CDR2 is YSLEER. The CDR3 bases are TGCGCCAGCAGCCAAGTACAGGGGGACTACGAGCAGTACTTC. Its translation: CASSQVQGDYEQYF.

In this sample, this clone turned up once. This sequence joins TRBV4-2 and TRBJ1-2; no clear D. Trimming stripped 0 bases from V and 7 bases from J, with 21 bases between. Germline loops: CDR1 LGHNA, CDR2 YNFKEQ. CDR3 length: 17 amino acids. The CDR3 here is CASSQDSTIHGFAGYTF. The CDR3 DNA is TGTGCCAGCAGCCAAGATAGTACTATACACGGATTTGCTGGCTACACCTTC.

The chain is built from TRBV5-4 and TRBJ2-3; D is perhaps TRBD2 (6 bases). The CDR3 length is 14 residues. CDR1 and CDR2 (germline): SGHNT, YYREEE (reference sequence). Trimming stripped 1 base from V and 0 bases from J, with 6 bases between. The CDR3 DNA reads as TGTGCCAGCAGCTTGCGGGGGAGCACAGATACGCAGTATTTT. Its protein is CASSLRGSTDTQYF.

The chain couples TRBV6-5 to TRBJ2-3; the D is unclear. Germline CDR1 MNHEY, CDR2 SVGAGI. The CDR3 is made up of 13 amino acids. Between the trimmed V and J ends, which lost 5 bases and 6 bases, there was a span of 12 bases. The CDR3 sequence: CASSPPKADTQYF. The CDR3 DNA is TGTGCCAGCAGTCCCCCTAAGGCGGATACGCAGTATTTT.

V is TRBV7-9 and J is TRBJ2-1, with 10 bases fitting TRBD2. The CDR3 sequence is 14 residues long. Germline assignment: CDR1 SEHNR and CDR2 FQNEAQ (reference sequence). Losses at the gene ends were 6 bases for V and 5 bases for J; bases not matched to a gene: 4. CDR3 sequence (DNA): TGTGCCAGCAGGATAACTAGCGGGAACAATGAGCAGTTCTTC. This translates into CASRITSGNNEQFF.

The CDR3 loop reads CASSSTDSLYEQYF. CDR3 DNA: TGTGCCAGCAGTTCTACAGACTCGCTCTACGAGCAGTACTTC. This rearrangement joins TRBV6-5 to TRBJ2-7, with no clear D. The V gene's germline CDR1 is MNHEY and CDR2 SVGAGI. Trimming took off 4 bases at V and 3 bases at J, with 13 bases between the two ends. The CDR3 spans 14 residues.

This clone appeared a single time. The CDR3 loop reads CAISRDASTDTQYF. CDR3 sequence (DNA): TGTGCCATCAGCAGAGATGCAAGCACAGATACGCAGTATTTT. The rearrangement uses TRBV10-3 and TRBJ2-3, with D uncertain. The ends were cut back, 6 bases at V and 0 bases at J, with 10 bases in the middle. CDR3 size: 14 residues. CDR1 ENHRY and CDR2 SYGVKD come from the germline V gene.

The chain combines TRBV10-2 with TRBJ1-5; 9 positions agree with TRBD1. After removal of 0 bases from V and 4 bases from J, the junction contained 1 base not matched to a gene. CDR3 size: 15 residues. Germline V lookup: CDR1 WSHSY, CDR2 SAAADI. CDR3 in amino acids: CASSESGTGNQPQHF. CDR3 nucleotide sequence: TGCGCCAGCAGTGAGTCCGGGACAGGGAATCAGCCCCAGCATTTT.

The chain joins TRBV19 to TRBJ2-2; no reliable D call. This CDR3 region has 15 residues. Germline-derived CDR1 and CDR2 are LNHDA and SQIVND (reference sequence). V was shortened by 4 bases and J by 0 bases, with 9 bases between the two germline ends. DNA for the CDR3: TGTGCCAGTAGTACTCCAGTCACGAACACCGGGGAGCTGTTTTTT. Its protein product is CASSTPVTNTGELFF. The variable domain in full, completed from reference TRBV19 and TRBJ2-2, reads DGGITQSPKYLFRKEGQNVTLSCEQNLNHDAMYWYRQDPGQGLRLIYYSQIVNDFQKGDIAEGYSVSREKKESFPLTVTSAQKNPTAFYLCASSTPVTNTGELFFGEGSRLTVL.

The chain combines TRBV5-4 with TRBJ1-2; a possible D gene is TRBD1 (5 bases). This CDR3 comprises 15 residues. The germline V gene has CDR1 SGHNT and CDR2 YYREEE (reference sequence). Trimming pared 0 bases from V and 4 bases from J, leaving 13 bases between. The CDR3 here is CASSLVFRARYGYTF. The CDR3, as DNA: TGTGCCAGCAGCTTGGTTTTCAGGGCCCGCTATGGCTACACCTTC.

The V gene is TRBV27, the J gene TRBJ2-6, with 9 bases identical to TRBD1. The CDR3 loop spans 18 amino acids. The V gene's germline CDR1 is MNHEY and CDR2 SMNVEV (reference sequence). V dropped 2 bases and J dropped 2; count of bases not matched to a gene: 7. CDR3 sequence (DNA): TGTGCCAGCAGTTTAAATCCCGGGACAGGGCCTGGGGCCAACGTCCTGACTTTC. Translating gives CASSLNPGTGPGANVLTF.